Listed below are T cell receptor beta chains from one sample, sequenced in a study of blood T cell repertoires in COVID-19. The assay was immunoSEQ multiplex PCR, and TCRdb's table has in-frame clones only and misses some. The repertoire consists of 85,000 to 90,000 clones, with roughly 86% occurring once and the leading ten covering approximately 1.3%. Sequencing was performed on peripheral blood. Source of these receptors: a woman over 75 with acute or convalescent COVID-19. The CDR3 runs from the conserved cysteine through the conserved F or W. Fields, in order: D gene, CDR3 length, V gene, J gene, clone size, CDR3 DNA, CDR3 protein. The D gene is left open where the match is weak. Clone sizes are given selectively: once, few, many, or a class where the clone is expanded.

D gene: TRBD2
CDR3 length: 19
V gene: TRBV19
J gene: TRBJ2-4
clone size: once
CDR3 DNA: TGTGCCAGTAGTATAACACAGCGGGGGAGCCGACTAGCCAAAAACATTCAGTACTTC
CDR3 protein: CASSITQRGSRLAKNIQYF

D gene: TRBD2
CDR3 length: 16
V gene: TRBV24-1
J gene: TRBJ2-1
clone size: -
CDR3 DNA: TGTGCCACCAGTGCCCTGACTAGCGGGAGTGACAATGAGCAGTTCTTC
CDR3 protein: CATSALTSGSDNEQFF

D gene: TRBD2
CDR3 length: 15
V gene: TRBV6-1
J gene: TRBJ2-1
clone size: -
CDR3 DNA: TGTGCCAGCAGTGACGGGCTAGCGGGAGTCAATGAGCAGTTCTTC
CDR3 protein: CASSDGLAGVNEQFF

D gene: -
CDR3 length: 13
V gene: TRBV27
J gene: TRBJ1-3
clone size: -
CDR3 DNA: TGTGCCAGCAGTCCCCACTCTGGAAACACCATATATTTT
CDR3 protein: CASSPHSGNTIYF

D gene: TRBD2
CDR3 length: 16
V gene: TRBV6-5
J gene: TRBJ2-3
clone size: -
CDR3 DNA: TGTGCCAGCAGTTACATTAGCGGGACTAGCACAGATACGCAGTATTTT
CDR3 protein: CASSYISGTSTDTQYF

D gene: -
CDR3 length: 16
V gene: TRBV14
J gene: TRBJ1-1
clone size: -
CDR3 DNA: TGTGCCAGCAGCTCAATGGCGGCAGGGAGGAGCACTGAAGCTTTCTTT
CDR3 protein: CASSSMAAGRSTEAFF

D gene: TRBD1
CDR3 length: 15
V gene: TRBV6-5
J gene: TRBJ1-6
clone size: -
CDR3 DNA: TGTGCCAGCAGCAGAACACAGGGGGTGGGTTCACCCCTCCACTTT
CDR3 protein: CASSRTQGVGSPLHF

D gene: -
CDR3 length: 15
V gene: TRBV3-1/TRBV3-2
J gene: TRBJ1-4
clone size: -
CDR3 DNA: TGTGCCAGCAGCCAAGCCTCAGGGCCCCCGATACCCCTGTTTTTT
CDR3 protein: CASSQASGPPIPLFF

D gene: -
CDR3 length: 14
V gene: TRBV10-1
J gene: TRBJ2-7
clone size: -
CDR3 DNA: TGCGCCAGCAGCCCGCGGATTGGGACTGTCCAGCAGTACTTC
CDR3 protein: CASSPRIGTVQQYF

D gene: -
CDR3 length: 15
V gene: TRBV15
J gene: TRBJ1-1
clone size: -
CDR3 DNA: TGTGCCACCAGCAGAGATGGGGGGGCCAACACTGAAGCTTTCTTT
CDR3 protein: CATSRDGGANTEAFF

D gene: -
CDR3 length: 16
V gene: TRBV11-2
J gene: TRBJ2-5
clone size: -
CDR3 DNA: TGTGCCAGCAGCCCCTTAAACCCCTTCCTAAAAGAGACCCAGTACTTC
CDR3 protein: CASSPLNPFLKETQYF

D gene: TRBD2
CDR3 length: 18
V gene: TRBV5-4
J gene: TRBJ2-7
clone size: -
CDR3 DNA: TGTGCCAGCAGGTGGGGACGGTCCGGGACTAGCGGGGGTGGTGAGCAGTACTTC
CDR3 protein: CASRWGRSGTSGGGEQYF

D gene: TRBD2
CDR3 length: 16
V gene: TRBV24-1
J gene: TRBJ2-1
clone size: -
CDR3 DNA: TGTGCCACCAGTGATATTAGCGGGAGCTCCTACAATGAGCAGTTCTTC
CDR3 protein: CATSDISGSSYNEQFF

D gene: -
CDR3 length: 14
V gene: TRBV3-1/TRBV3-2
J gene: TRBJ1-4
clone size: -
CDR3 DNA: TGTGCCAGCAGCCAAGATCGAGGGAAGGTAAAACTGTTTTTT
CDR3 protein: CASSQDRGKVKLFF

D gene: -
CDR3 length: 14
V gene: TRBV28
J gene: TRBJ1-5
clone size: once
CDR3 DNA: TGTGCCAGCAGAGGAGGACAGAGATATCAGCCCCAGCATTTT
CDR3 protein: CASRGGQRYQPQHF

D gene: -
CDR3 length: 11
V gene: TRBV27
J gene: TRBJ2-7
clone size: -
CDR3 DNA: TGTGCCAGCAAAAGCACGTACGAGCAGTACTTC
CDR3 protein: CASKSTYEQYF

D gene: -
CDR3 length: 16
V gene: TRBV2
J gene: TRBJ2-5
clone size: -
CDR3 DNA: TGTGCCAGCAGTGTACTAAGGCGTGGGGGGAAAGAGACCCAGTACTTC
CDR3 protein: CASSVLRRGGKETQYF

D gene: -
CDR3 length: 15
V gene: TRBV4-2
J gene: TRBJ1-2
clone size: -
CDR3 DNA: TGTGCCAGCAGCCAAGATTGGGACAATAACTATGGCTACACCTTC
CDR3 protein: CASSQDWDNNYGYTF

D gene: -
CDR3 length: 14
V gene: TRBV28
J gene: TRBJ2-7
clone size: -
CDR3 DNA: TGTGCCAGCAGTTTGGGGCGGGGTGGGGACGAGCAGTACTTC
CDR3 protein: CASSLGRGGDEQYF

D gene: -
CDR3 length: 13
V gene: TRBV11-3
J gene: TRBJ1-1
clone size: -
CDR3 DNA: TGTGCCAGCAGCATTAACAGGTTGACTGAAGCTTTCTTT
CDR3 protein: CASSINRLTEAFF

D gene: TRBD2
CDR3 length: 17
V gene: TRBV6-2/TRBV6-3
J gene: TRBJ2-1
clone size: -
CDR3 DNA: TGTGCCAGCAGTTACCCGATGGGACTAGCAGGCAGCAATGAGCAGTTCTTC
CDR3 protein: CASSYPMGLAGSNEQFF

D gene: -
CDR3 length: 16
V gene: TRBV5-1
J gene: TRBJ2-2
clone size: -
CDR3 DNA: TGCGCCAGCAGCTTGGGGAGCGTATCGAACACCGGGGAGCTGTTTTTT
CDR3 protein: CASSLGSVSNTGELFF

D gene: TRBD1
CDR3 length: 15
V gene: TRBV2
J gene: TRBJ1-2
clone size: -
CDR3 DNA: TGTGCGAGCGAACTTGTAGGGACAGGGTCTACCGGCTACACCTTC
CDR3 protein: CASELVGTGSTGYTF

D gene: TRBD1
CDR3 length: 14
V gene: TRBV5-1
J gene: TRBJ2-7
clone size: -
CDR3 DNA: TGCGCCAGCAGCCCCCAGGACAGGGGAGGCGAGCAGTACTTC
CDR3 protein: CASSPQDRGGEQYF

D gene: TRBD1
CDR3 length: 13
V gene: TRBV24-1
J gene: TRBJ2-5
clone size: few
CDR3 DNA: TGTGCCACCAGTGATTACAGGGGAGAGACCCAGTACTTC
CDR3 protein: CATSDYRGETQYF

D gene: -
CDR3 length: 15
V gene: TRBV28
J gene: TRBJ1-3
clone size: -
CDR3 DNA: TGTGCCAGCAGTTTACCTACAGGGATGGGAAACACCATATATTTT
CDR3 protein: CASSLPTGMGNTIYF

D gene: -
CDR3 length: 15
V gene: TRBV5-6
J gene: TRBJ2-7
clone size: -
CDR3 DNA: TGTGCCAGCAGCCGGAAGGCAGGGACATACTACGAGCAGTACTTC
CDR3 protein: CASSRKAGTYYEQYF

D gene: TRBD1
CDR3 length: 13
V gene: TRBV10-3
J gene: TRBJ1-2
clone size: few
CDR3 DNA: TGTGCCATCGAGTCAGGGGGTATGAATGGCTACACCTTC
CDR3 protein: CAIESGGMNGYTF

D gene: -
CDR3 length: 13
V gene: TRBV5-1
J gene: TRBJ1-2
clone size: -
CDR3 DNA: TGCGCCAGCAGCTTTTCAGAGGGATATGGCTACACCTTC
CDR3 protein: CASSFSEGYGYTF

D gene: -
CDR3 length: 17
V gene: TRBV7-2
J gene: TRBJ2-3
clone size: -
CDR3 DNA: TGTGCCAGCAGCTTAAAAATCAGGGCGCTGGGCACAGATACGCAGTATTTT
CDR3 protein: CASSLKIRALGTDTQYF

D gene: -
CDR3 length: 15
V gene: TRBV6-5
J gene: TRBJ1-1
clone size: -
CDR3 DNA: TGTGCCAGCAGTTTGATCATGGGCGTTGGGACTGAAGCTTTCTTT
CDR3 protein: CASSLIMGVGTEAFF

D gene: TRBD1
CDR3 length: 15
V gene: TRBV7-2
J gene: TRBJ1-6
clone size: -
CDR3 DNA: TGTGCCAGCAGCTTCGGGACAGGGGGAAATTCACCCCTCCACTTT
CDR3 protein: CASSFGTGGNSPLHF

D gene: -
CDR3 length: 15
V gene: TRBV19
J gene: TRBJ2-1
clone size: few
CDR3 DNA: TGTGCCAGTAGTATACAGCGATCAGCGTGGGATGAGCAGTTCTTC
CDR3 protein: CASSIQRSAWDEQFF

D gene: -
CDR3 length: 12
V gene: TRBV5-3
J gene: TRBJ2-7
clone size: -
CDR3 DNA: TGTGCCAGAAGCTTGAAGCCATACGAGCAGTACTTC
CDR3 protein: CARSLKPYEQYF

D gene: TRBD1
CDR3 length: 14
V gene: TRBV6-6
J gene: TRBJ2-7
clone size: -
CDR3 DNA: TGTGCCAGCAGCCTGACGACAGGGACCTACGAGCAGTACTTC
CDR3 protein: CASSLTTGTYEQYF

D gene: TRBD1
CDR3 length: 14
V gene: TRBV19
J gene: TRBJ1-2
clone size: -
CDR3 DNA: TGTGCCAGTAGTACCGCGACAGGGGGCTATGGCTACACCTTC
CDR3 protein: CASSTATGGYGYTF

D gene: -
CDR3 length: 15
V gene: TRBV7-6
J gene: TRBJ1-1
clone size: -
CDR3 DNA: TGTGCCAGCAGCCCCACGCTGGGCCTAACAGGGGAAGCTTTCTTT
CDR3 protein: CASSPTLGLTGEAFF

D gene: -
CDR3 length: 14
V gene: TRBV6-1
J gene: TRBJ1-4
clone size: -
CDR3 DNA: TGTGCCAGCAGTGATTGGGCTGTTAATGAAAAACTGTTTTTT
CDR3 protein: CASSDWAVNEKLFF

D gene: -
CDR3 length: 12
V gene: TRBV28
J gene: TRBJ1-4
clone size: -
CDR3 DNA: TGTGCCAGCAGTTTATCAGCAGGAAAACTGTTTTTT
CDR3 protein: CASSLSAGKLFF

D gene: TRBD1
CDR3 length: 16
V gene: TRBV5-4
J gene: TRBJ2-5
clone size: -
CDR3 DNA: TGTGCCAGCAGCGACAGGGGGCAATTTGTGGGGGAGACCCAGTACTTC
CDR3 protein: CASSDRGQFVGETQYF

D gene: -
CDR3 length: 15
V gene: TRBV3-1/TRBV3-2
J gene: TRBJ1-4
clone size: once
CDR3 DNA: TGTGCCAGCAGCCATTTGGGGGCAGGGACCGAAAAACTGTTTTTT
CDR3 protein: CASSHLGAGTEKLFF

D gene: TRBD1
CDR3 length: 14
V gene: TRBV18
J gene: TRBJ1-1
clone size: -
CDR3 DNA: TGTGCCAGCTCACGTACAGGGGGGAGCGTTGAAGCTTTCTTT
CDR3 protein: CASSRTGGSVEAFF

D gene: -
CDR3 length: 13
V gene: TRBV25-1
J gene: TRBJ1-1
clone size: few
CDR3 DNA: TGTGCCACCCAGATCTCGGGAGGTACTGAAGCTTTCTTT
CDR3 protein: CATQISGGTEAFF

D gene: -
CDR3 length: 16
V gene: TRBV5-1
J gene: TRBJ2-7
clone size: -
CDR3 DNA: TGCGCCAGCAGCTTGGGGTATGGGGGGTCTTCCTACGAGCAGTACTTC
CDR3 protein: CASSLGYGGSSYEQYF

D gene: -
CDR3 length: 13
V gene: TRBV29-1
J gene: TRBJ2-2
clone size: -
CDR3 DNA: TGCAGCGTCGACGGAGGAAGCATCGGGGAGCTGTTTTTT
CDR3 protein: CSVDGGSIGELFF

D gene: TRBD2
CDR3 length: 14
V gene: TRBV3-1/TRBV3-2
J gene: TRBJ2-7
clone size: once
CDR3 DNA: TGTGCCAGCAGCCTACTAGCGGGGGAATACGAGCAGTACTTC
CDR3 protein: CASSLLAGEYEQYF

D gene: TRBD2
CDR3 length: 15
V gene: TRBV5-1
J gene: TRBJ2-1
clone size: -
CDR3 DNA: TGCGCCAGCAGCTTGAAGGCTAGCGGGAGAAACGAGCAGTTCTTC
CDR3 protein: CASSLKASGRNEQFF

D gene: -
CDR3 length: 13
V gene: TRBV4-1
J gene: TRBJ1-5
clone size: -
CDR3 DNA: TGCGCCAGCAGCCAAGAATATCATCAGCCCCAGCATTTT
CDR3 protein: CASSQEYHQPQHF

D gene: -
CDR3 length: 14
V gene: TRBV6-5
J gene: TRBJ2-3
clone size: -
CDR3 DNA: TGTGCCAGCCTCGGACAGATTAGCACAGATACGCAGTATTTT
CDR3 protein: CASLGQISTDTQYF

D gene: -
CDR3 length: 15
V gene: TRBV5-1
J gene: TRBJ1-5
clone size: -
CDR3 DNA: TGCGCCAGCAGCTCCGAGGGACATGCCGATCAGCCCCAGCATTTT
CDR3 protein: CASSSEGHADQPQHF

D gene: -
CDR3 length: 14
V gene: TRBV7-2
J gene: TRBJ1-5
clone size: -
CDR3 DNA: TGTGCCAGCAGCTTAGGGGGGGAGGGTCAGCCCCAGCATTTT
CDR3 protein: CASSLGGEGQPQHF